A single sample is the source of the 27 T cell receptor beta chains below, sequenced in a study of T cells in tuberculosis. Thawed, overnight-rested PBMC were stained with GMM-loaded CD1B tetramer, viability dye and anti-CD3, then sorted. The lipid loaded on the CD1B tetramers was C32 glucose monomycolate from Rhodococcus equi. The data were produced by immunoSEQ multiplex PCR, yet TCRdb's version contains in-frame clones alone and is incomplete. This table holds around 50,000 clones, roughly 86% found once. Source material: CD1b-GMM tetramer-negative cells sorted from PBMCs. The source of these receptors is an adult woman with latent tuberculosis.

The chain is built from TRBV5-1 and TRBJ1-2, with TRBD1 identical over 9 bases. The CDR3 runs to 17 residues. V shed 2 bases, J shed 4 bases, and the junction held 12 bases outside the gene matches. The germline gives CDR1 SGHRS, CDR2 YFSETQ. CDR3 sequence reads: CASSFAPDRGASYGYTF. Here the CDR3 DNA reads TGCGCCAGCAGCTTCGCCCCGGACAGGGGCGCTAGCTATGGCTACACCTTC.

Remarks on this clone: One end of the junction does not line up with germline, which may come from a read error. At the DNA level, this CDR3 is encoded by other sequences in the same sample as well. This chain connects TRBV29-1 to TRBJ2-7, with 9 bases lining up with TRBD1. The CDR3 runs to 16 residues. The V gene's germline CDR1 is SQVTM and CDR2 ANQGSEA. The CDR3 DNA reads TGCAGCGTTCAAGATCCGGGACAGGGACCCGTTTACGAGCAGTACTTC. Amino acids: CSVQDPGQGPVYEQYF.

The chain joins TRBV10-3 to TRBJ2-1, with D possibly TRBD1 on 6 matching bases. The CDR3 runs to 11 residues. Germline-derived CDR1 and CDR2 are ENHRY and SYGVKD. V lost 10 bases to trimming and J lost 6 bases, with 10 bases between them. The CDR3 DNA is TGTGCCACGAGGACAGTCAATGAGCAGTTCTTC. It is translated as CATRTVNEQFF.

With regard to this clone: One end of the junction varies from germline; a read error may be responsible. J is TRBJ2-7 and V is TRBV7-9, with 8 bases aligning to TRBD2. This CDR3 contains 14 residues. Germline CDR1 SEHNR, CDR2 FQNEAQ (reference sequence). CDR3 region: CASSLVYERELLNF. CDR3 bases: TGTGCCAGCAGCTTAGTTTACGAGCGGGAGTTGTTGAACTTC.

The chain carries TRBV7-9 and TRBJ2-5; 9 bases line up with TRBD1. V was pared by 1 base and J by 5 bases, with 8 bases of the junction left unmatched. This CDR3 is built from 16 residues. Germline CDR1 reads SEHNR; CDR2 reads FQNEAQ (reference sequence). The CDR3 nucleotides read TGTGCCAGCAGCTTAGGAACAGGGGGCTCATGGGAGACCCAGTACTTC. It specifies CASSLGTGGSWETQYF.

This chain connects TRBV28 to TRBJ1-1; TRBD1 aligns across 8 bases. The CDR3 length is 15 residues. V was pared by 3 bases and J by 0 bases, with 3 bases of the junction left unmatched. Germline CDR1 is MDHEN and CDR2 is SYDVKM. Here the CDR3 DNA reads TGTGCCAGCAGTTTTCACAGGGGGATGAACACTGAAGCTTTCTTT. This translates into CASSFHRGMNTEAFF.

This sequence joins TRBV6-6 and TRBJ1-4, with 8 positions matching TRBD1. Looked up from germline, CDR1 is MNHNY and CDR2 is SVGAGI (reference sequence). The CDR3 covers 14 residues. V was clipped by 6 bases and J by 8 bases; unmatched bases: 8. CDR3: CASREQGEGEKLFF. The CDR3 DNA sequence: TGTGCCAGCAGGGAACAGGGGGAGGGCGAAAAACTGTTTTTT.

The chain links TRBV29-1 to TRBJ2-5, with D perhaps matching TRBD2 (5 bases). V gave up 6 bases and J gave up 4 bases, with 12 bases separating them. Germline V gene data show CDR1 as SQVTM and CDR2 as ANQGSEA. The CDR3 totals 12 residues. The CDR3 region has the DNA TGCAGCGTCCGGGTAGGAGGAGAGACCCAGTACTTC. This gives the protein CSVRVGGETQYF. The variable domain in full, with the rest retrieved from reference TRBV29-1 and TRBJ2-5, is SAVISQKPSRDICQRGTSLTIQCQVDSQVTMMFWYRQQPGQSLTLIATANQGSEATYESGFVIDKFPISRPNLTFSTLTVSNMSPEDSSIYLCSVRVGGETQYFGPGTRLLVL.

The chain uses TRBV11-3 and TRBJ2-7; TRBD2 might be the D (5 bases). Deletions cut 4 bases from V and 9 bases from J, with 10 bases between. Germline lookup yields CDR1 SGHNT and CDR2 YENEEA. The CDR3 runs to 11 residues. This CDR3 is CASSSAGMQYF. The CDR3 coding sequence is TGTGCCAGCAGCTCAGCCGGGATGCAGTACTTC. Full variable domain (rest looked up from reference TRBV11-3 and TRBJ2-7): EAGVVQSPRYKIIEKKQPVAFWCNPISGHNTLYWYLQNLGQGPELLIRYENEEAVDDSQLPKDRFSAERLKGVDSTLKIQPAELGDSAVYLCASSSAGMQYFGPGTRLTVT.

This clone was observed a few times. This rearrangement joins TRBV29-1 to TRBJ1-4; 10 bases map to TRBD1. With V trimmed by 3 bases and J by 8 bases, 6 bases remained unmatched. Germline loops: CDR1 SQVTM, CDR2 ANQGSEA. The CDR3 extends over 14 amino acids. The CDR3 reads CSVEGTGENEKLFF. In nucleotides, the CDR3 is TGCAGCGTTGAGGGGACAGGGGAGAACGAAAAACTGTTTTTT. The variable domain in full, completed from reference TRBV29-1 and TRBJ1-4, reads SAVISQKPSRDICQRGTSLTIQCQVDSQVTMMFWYRQQPGQSLTLIATANQGSEATYESGFVIDKFPISRPNLTFSTLTVSNMSPEDSSIYLCSVEGTGENEKLFFGSGTQLSVL.

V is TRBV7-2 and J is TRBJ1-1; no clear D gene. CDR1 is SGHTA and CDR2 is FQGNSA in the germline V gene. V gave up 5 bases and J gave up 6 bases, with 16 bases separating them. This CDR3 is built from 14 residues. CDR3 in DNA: TGTGCCAGCAGCCCTACTATAGCGTATTCTGAAGCTTTCTTT. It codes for CASSPTIAYSEAFF. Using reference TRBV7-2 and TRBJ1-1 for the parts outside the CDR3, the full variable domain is GAGVSQSPSNKVTEKGKDVELRCDPISGHTALYWYRQSLGQGLEFLIYFQGNSAPDKSGLPSDRFSAERTGGSVSTLTIQRTQQEDSAVYLCASSPTIAYSEAFFGQGTRLTVV.

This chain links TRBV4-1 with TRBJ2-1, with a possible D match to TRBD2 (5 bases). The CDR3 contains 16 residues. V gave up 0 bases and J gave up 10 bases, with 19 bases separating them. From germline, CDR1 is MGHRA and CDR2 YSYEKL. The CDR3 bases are TGCGCCAGCAGCCAAGATCGCCTAGCCCTCAGTGAGGAGCAGTTCTTC. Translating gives CASSQDRLALSEEQFF.

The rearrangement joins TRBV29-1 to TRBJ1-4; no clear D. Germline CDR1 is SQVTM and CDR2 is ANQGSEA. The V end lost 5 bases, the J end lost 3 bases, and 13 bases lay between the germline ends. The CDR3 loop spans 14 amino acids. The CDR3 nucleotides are TGCAGCGTTTCCCCGGGGTCTGCTAATGAAAAACTGTTTTTT. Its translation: CSVSPGSANEKLFF.

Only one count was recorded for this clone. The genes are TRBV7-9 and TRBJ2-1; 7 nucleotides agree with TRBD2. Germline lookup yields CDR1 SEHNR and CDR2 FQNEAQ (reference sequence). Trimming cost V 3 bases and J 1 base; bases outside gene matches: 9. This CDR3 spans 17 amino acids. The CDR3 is CASSFSILAGSYNEQFF. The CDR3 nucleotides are TGTGCCAGCAGCTTTTCTATCTTAGCGGGTTCCTACAATGAGCAGTTCTTC.

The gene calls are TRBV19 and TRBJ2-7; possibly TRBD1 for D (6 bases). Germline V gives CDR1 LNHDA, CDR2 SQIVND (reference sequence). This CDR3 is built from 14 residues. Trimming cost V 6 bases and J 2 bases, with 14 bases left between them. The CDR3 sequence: CASRKTGDTYEQYF. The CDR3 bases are TGTGCCAGTAGGAAGACAGGCGACACCTACGAGCAGTACTTC. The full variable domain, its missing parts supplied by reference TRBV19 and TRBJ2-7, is DGGITQSPKYLFRKEGQNVTLSCEQNLNHDAMYWYRQDPGQGLRLIYYSQIVNDFQKGDIAEGYSVSREKKESFPLTVTSAQKNPTAFYLCASRKTGDTYEQYFGPGTRLTVT.

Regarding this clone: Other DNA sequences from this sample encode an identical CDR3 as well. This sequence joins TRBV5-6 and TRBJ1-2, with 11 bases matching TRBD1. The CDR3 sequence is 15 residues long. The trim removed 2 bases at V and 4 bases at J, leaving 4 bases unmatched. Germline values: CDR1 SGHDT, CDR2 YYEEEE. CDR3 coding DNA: TGTGCCAGCAGCTTAGGACAGGGGGCATTCTATGGCTACACCTTC. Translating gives CASSLGQGAFYGYTF.

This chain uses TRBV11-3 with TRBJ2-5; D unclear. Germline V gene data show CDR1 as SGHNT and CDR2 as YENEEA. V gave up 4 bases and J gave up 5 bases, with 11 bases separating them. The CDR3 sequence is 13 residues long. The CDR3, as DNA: TGTGCCAGCAGCTACCCCTCGGAGGAGACCCAGTACTTC. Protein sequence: CASSYPSEETQYF.

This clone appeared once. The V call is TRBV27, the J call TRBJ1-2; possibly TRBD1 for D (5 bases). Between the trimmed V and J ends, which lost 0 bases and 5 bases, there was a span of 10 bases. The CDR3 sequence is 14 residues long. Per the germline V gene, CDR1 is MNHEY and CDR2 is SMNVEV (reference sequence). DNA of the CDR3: TGTGCCAGCAGTTTATCGGGGCAGGGTTATGGCTACACCTTC. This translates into CASSLSGQGYGYTF.

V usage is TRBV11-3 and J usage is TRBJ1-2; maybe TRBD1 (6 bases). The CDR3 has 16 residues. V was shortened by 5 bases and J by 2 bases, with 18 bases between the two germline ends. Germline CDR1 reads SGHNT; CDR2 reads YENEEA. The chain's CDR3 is CASSPEGRGGNYGYTF. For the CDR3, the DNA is TGTGCCAGCAGCCCAGAAGGGAGAGGGGGAAACTATGGCTACACCTTC. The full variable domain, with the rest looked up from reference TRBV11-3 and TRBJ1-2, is EAGVVQSPRYKIIEKKQPVAFWCNPISGHNTLYWYLQNLGQGPELLIRYENEEAVDDSQLPKDRFSAERLKGVDSTLKIQPAELGDSAVYLCASSPEGRGGNYGYTFGSGTRLTVV.

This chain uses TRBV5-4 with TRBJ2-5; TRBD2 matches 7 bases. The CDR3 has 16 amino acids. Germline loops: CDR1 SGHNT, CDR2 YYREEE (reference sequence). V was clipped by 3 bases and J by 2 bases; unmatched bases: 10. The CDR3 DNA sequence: TGTGCCAGCAGCTCCGAGGGGAGGGCGGTTCAAGAGACCCAGTACTTC. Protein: CASSSEGRAVQETQYF.

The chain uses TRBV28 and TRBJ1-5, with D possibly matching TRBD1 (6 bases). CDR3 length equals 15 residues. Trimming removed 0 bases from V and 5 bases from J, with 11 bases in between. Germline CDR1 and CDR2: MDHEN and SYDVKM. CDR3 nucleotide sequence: TGTGCCAGCAGTTTATGGGACAGAGAGTATCAGCCCCAGCATTTT. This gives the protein CASSLWDREYQPQHF.

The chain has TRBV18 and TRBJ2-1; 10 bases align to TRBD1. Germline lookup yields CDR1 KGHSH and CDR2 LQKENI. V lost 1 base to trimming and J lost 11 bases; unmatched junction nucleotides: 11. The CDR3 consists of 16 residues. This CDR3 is CASSPQLGQGNGQQFF. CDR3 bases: TGTGCCAGCTCACCACAGTTGGGACAGGGGAACGGTCAGCAGTTCTTC.

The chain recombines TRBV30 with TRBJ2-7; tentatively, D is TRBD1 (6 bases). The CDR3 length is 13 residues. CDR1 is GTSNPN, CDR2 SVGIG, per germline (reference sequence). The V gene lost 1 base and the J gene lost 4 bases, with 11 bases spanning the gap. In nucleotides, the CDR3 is TGTGCCTGGAGTGGGGTAGGGGGATACGAGCAGTACTTC. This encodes CAWSGVGGYEQYF.

CDR3 DNA sequence: TGTGCCATCACCGGACAGTCAGGAGAGCAGTACTTC. It is translated as CAITGQSGEQYF. This chain joins TRBV10-3 and TRBJ2-7, with D possibly being TRBD1 (6 bases). Germline CDR1 is ENHRY and CDR2 is SYGVKD. V lost 7 bases and J 7 bases, leaving 14 bases between the germline ends. CDR3 size: 12 residues.

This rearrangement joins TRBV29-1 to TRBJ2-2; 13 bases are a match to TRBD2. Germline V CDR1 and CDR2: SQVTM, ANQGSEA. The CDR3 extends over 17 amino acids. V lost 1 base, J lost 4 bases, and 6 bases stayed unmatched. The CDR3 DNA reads TGCAGCGTTGAAGGAACTAGCGGGGGGGTATCCACCGGGGAGCTGTTTTTT. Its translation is CSVEGTSGGVSTGELFF.

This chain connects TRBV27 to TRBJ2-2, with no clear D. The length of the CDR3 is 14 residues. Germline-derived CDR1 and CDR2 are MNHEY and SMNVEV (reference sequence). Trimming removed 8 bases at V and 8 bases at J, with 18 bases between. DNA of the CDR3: TGTGCCAGCCAATCAAGAATGCGGATGGGGGAGCTGTTTTTT. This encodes CASQSRMRMGELFF.

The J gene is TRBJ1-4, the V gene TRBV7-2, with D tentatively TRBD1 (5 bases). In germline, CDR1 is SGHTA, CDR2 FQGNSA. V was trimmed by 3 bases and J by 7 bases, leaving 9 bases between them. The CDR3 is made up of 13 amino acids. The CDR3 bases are TGTGCCAGCAGCTTTGGGGGGACTGAAAAACTGTTTTTT. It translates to CASSFGGTEKLFF.